The 18 T cell receptor beta chains listed next were all sequenced from one sample in a study of T-cell reconstitution after alpha-beta-depleted transplantation in children. Unique molecular identifiers were incorporated into the prepared TCRbeta library. TCRdb re-called the PCR reads with MiXCR, one entry per CDR3 protein. There are 500,000 to 600,000 distinct CDR3 sequences in the sample; 25% to 30% occur only once, and just over 35% lies in the top ten. The input for sequencing was PBMCs, taken before TCRalphabeta/CD19-depleted stem cell transplant. All receptors come from a boy younger than two with Wiskott-Aldrich syndrome, due to receive a stem cell transplant.

The chain has TRBV29-1 and TRBJ2-1, with D perhaps matching TRBD1 (6 bases). CDR1 is SQVTM, CDR2 ANQGSEA, per germline. This CDR3 has 12 residues. V was pared by 2 bases and J by 6 bases, with 8 bases between. CDR3 amino acids: CSVEPGANEQFF. DNA of the CDR3: TGCAGCGTTGAACCAGGGGCCAATGAGCAGTTCTTC.

This rearrangement joins TRBV28 to TRBJ1-2, with 8 bases identical to TRBD1. V lost 3 bases, J lost 8 bases, and 5 bases stayed unmatched. CDR3 length: 13 amino acids. Germline V lookup: CDR1 MDHEN, CDR2 SYDVKM. The CDR3 region is CASSFRGRRGYTF. The DNA for the CDR3 is TGTGCCAGCAGTTTCAGGGGGCGCCGAGGCTACACCTTC.

This clonotype was detected a few times. The V call is TRBV29-1, the J call TRBJ1-2; D is unresolved. Germline V gene sequence: CDR1 SQVTM, CDR2 ANQGSEA. This CDR3 has 13 amino acids. Trimming removed 4 bases at V and 2 bases at J, with 11 bases between. The DNA of the CDR3 is TGCAGCGTTGCCCCACAGTGGAACTATGGCTACACCTTC. It is translated as CSVAPQWNYGYTF.

As for this clonotype: Since the CDR3 does not end with the conserved phenylalanine or tryptophan, this likely comes from a read error. No DNA is shown, since the ends of the CDR3 on it are uncertain; the CDR3 is the one TCRdb lists. J is TRBJ2-7 and V is TRBV14; the table calls TRBD2, which could not be checked here. Per germline, CDR1 SGHDN and CDR2 FVKESK. The CDR3 is 15 residues long, ends included. The CDR3 sequence is CASSQVGLAGVFGLP.

This chain joins TRBV27 and TRBJ2-7; a weak D match, TRBD2 (7 bases). V was clipped by 6 bases and J by 6 bases, with 18 bases between them. Germline V gives CDR1 MNHEY, CDR2 SMNVEV (reference sequence). CDR3 length: 14 amino acids. CDR3 sequence (DNA): TGTGCCAGCAGGGTCGTCGGGGGGCTGCTCGAGCAGTACTTC. Translation gives CASRVVGGLLEQYF.

The rearrangement links TRBV20-1 to TRBJ2-7; D is possibly TRBD1 or TRBD2 (5 bases each). Trimming pared 6 bases from V and 1 base from J, leaving 13 bases between. The CDR3 spans 13 residues. Germline assignment: CDR1 DFQATT and CDR2 SNEGSKA (reference sequence). DNA of the CDR3: TGCAGTGCCAGGGAGCCATCTTCCTACGAGCAGTACTTC. It translates to CSAREPSSYEQYF.

This clonotype has a handful of counts. The gene calls are TRBV5-4 and TRBJ2-6; possible D gene TRBD2, 7 bases. This CDR3 has 19 amino acids. V shed 0 bases and J shed 1 base, with 17 bases lying between them. The germline V gene encodes CDR1 SGHNT and CDR2 YYREEE (reference sequence). In DNA, the CDR3 is TGTGCCAGCAGCTTGGGGGGGGGCGCCATGTGGTCTGGGGCCAACGTCCTGACTTTC. Protein: CASSLGGGAMWSGANVLTF.

This chain joins TRBV20-1 and TRBJ1-3; the D is unclear. CDR1 is DFQATT and CDR2 is SNEGSKA in the germline V gene (reference sequence). Trimming left V 2 bases short and J 7 bases short, with 6 bases between. CDR3 length: 11 amino acids. As DNA, the CDR3 is TGCAGTGCTAGATACGGGAACACCATATATTTT. Encoded protein: CSARYGNTIYF.

The genes are TRBV30 and TRBJ2-7; 9 bases align to TRBD1. This CDR3 is built from 16 residues. Germline CDR1 GTSNPN, CDR2 SVGIG (reference sequence). J lost 2 bases, V lost 1 base, and 9 bases had no gene match. The CDR3 DNA follows: TGTGCCTGGAGTGGGGAGTCTAGGACAGGGGCCTACGAGCAGTACTTC. Protein: CAWSGESRTGAYEQYF.

In its sample, this clonotype was seen a few times. This chain links TRBV7-9 with TRBJ2-3; 9 nucleotides align to TRBD2. Germline V gives CDR1 SEHNR, CDR2 FQNEAQ (reference sequence). J was trimmed by 4 bases and V by 5 bases; bases with no gene match: 13. CDR3 size: 17 residues. The CDR3 region has the DNA TGTGCCAGCAGCCCCACGAGAGCGGGAGGTCTTTCAGATACGCAGTATTTT. This translates into CASSPTRAGGLSDTQYF.

The chain uses TRBV20-1 and TRBJ1-1, with D uncertain. The V gene lost 0 bases and the J gene lost 0 bases, with 5 bases spanning the gap. CDR3 length: 13 amino acids. Per the germline V gene, CDR1 is DFQATT and CDR2 is SNEGSKA (reference sequence). The CDR3: CSARDPVNTEAFF. CDR3 in DNA: TGCAGTGCTAGAGATCCGGTGAACACTGAAGCTTTCTTT.

This clonotype has more than one count but fewer than ten. V is TRBV7-2 and J is TRBJ2-1, with 8 bases identical to TRBD2. V was pared by 6 bases and J by 1 base, with 8 bases of the junction left unmatched. CDR3 length: 16 residues. CDR1 is SGHTA, CDR2 FQGNSA, per germline. The CDR3 nucleotides read TGTGCCAGCAGTCTTAGCGGGACACAATCCTACAATGAGCAGTTCTTC. It translates to CASSLSGTQSYNEQFF.

There are a few counts of this clonotype. DNA of the CDR3: TGTGCCAGCAGCTTAGGAGCGGGGACCCAAGAGACCCAGTACTTC. This codes for CASSLGAGTQETQYF. This sequence joins TRBV7-9 and TRBJ2-5; 7 positions agree with TRBD2. There are 15 residues in the CDR3. Germline CDR1 reads SEHNR; CDR2 reads FQNEAQ (reference sequence). Trimming at V came to 1 base and at J to 1 base, leaving 3 bases not matched to a gene.

This chain uses TRBV5-6 with TRBJ1-1; a weak D match, TRBD1 (6 bases). Germline CDR1 and CDR2: SGHDT and YYEEEE. The CDR3 is 15 amino acids. The V gene lost 3 bases and the J gene lost 4 bases, with 16 bases spanning the gap. This CDR3 reads CASSSIQGFGTEAFF. DNA for the CDR3: TGTGCCAGCAGCTCCATACAGGGATTCGGCACTGAAGCTTTCTTT. Filled out from reference TRBV5-6 and TRBJ1-1, the complete variable domain reads DAGVTQSPTHLIKTRGQQVTLRCSPKSGHDTVSWYQQALGQGPQFIFQYYEEEERQRGNFPDRFSGHQFPNYSSELNVNALLLGDSALYLCASSSIQGFGTEAFFGQGTRLTVV.

This clonotype was found a few times. V gene TRBV28 combines with J gene TRBJ1-5, with 10 bases that match TRBD1. The germline V gene has CDR1 MDHEN and CDR2 SYDVKM. The trim removed 5 bases at V and 1 base at J, leaving 11 bases unmatched. The CDR3 runs to 18 residues. The CDR3 coding sequence is TGTGCCAGCAGTCTGGGGGGACAGGGGATTTTCAGCAATCAGCCCCAGCATTTT. This translates into CASSLGGQGIFSNQPQHF.

This clonotype was seen only a few times. V gene TRBV25-1 combines with J gene TRBJ1-6; possible D gene TRBD1, 5 bases. V was pared by 0 bases and J by 6 bases, with 9 bases between. The CDR3 length is 15 residues. Germline values: CDR1 MGHDK, CDR2 SYGVNS. CDR3: CASSEYTGGNSPLHF. In DNA, the CDR3 is TGTGCCAGCAGTGAATATACAGGCGGTAATTCACCCCTCCACTTT. The entire variable domain, with the rest obtained from reference TRBV25-1 and TRBJ1-6, is as follows: EADIYQTPRYLVIGTGKKITLECSQTMGHDKMYWYQQDPGMELHLIHYSYGVNSTEKGDLSSESTVSRIRTEHFPLTLESARPSHTSQYLCASSEYTGGNSPLHFGNGTRLTVT.

This clonotype was seen more than once but under ten times. The J gene is TRBJ2-3, the V gene TRBV7-3; D ambiguous. The V end lost 6 bases, the J end lost 0 bases, and 7 bases lay between the germline ends. The CDR3 consists of 13 residues. Germline loops: CDR1 SGHTA, CDR2 FQGTGA. CDR3 DNA sequence: TGTGCCAGCAGGGGTCCTAGCACAGATACGCAGTATTTT. Translation: CASRGPSTDTQYF.

In its sample, this clonotype was seen a few times. The genes are TRBV7-8 and TRBJ2-1; 10 nucleotides align to TRBD2. The CDR3 consists of 18 residues. Trimming cost V 1 base and J 9 bases; bases outside gene matches: 15. CDR1 SGHVS and CDR2 FQNEAQ come from the germline V gene. CDR3 nucleotides: TGTGCCAGCAGCTTAGAAGGGATGCTAGCGGGAGTTTTTGGTGAGCAGTTCTTC. Protein sequence: CASSLEGMLAGVFGEQFF.